Following are 10 T cell receptor beta chains from one sample sequenced in a study of shared clonotypes between healthy human individuals. The repertoire was sequenced with immunoSEQ multiplex PCR; TCRdb's copy has only in-frame clones and lacks some. The table records around 700,000 clones, about two thirds of them present only once. Material for sequencing was memory CD4+ T cells sorted from blood. Regarding subset: CD45RA-negative fraction. Receptors originate from a woman in her twenties or thirties in good health.

As for this clone: The same CDR3 is also encoded by other DNA sequences in this sample. V usage is TRBV5-1 and J usage is TRBJ2-5; no definite D call. The length of the CDR3 is 12 residues. V was cut by 1 base and J by 1 base, with 2 bases left in between. CDR1 and CDR2 from the germline V gene are SGHRS and YFSETQ. DNA of the CDR3: TGCGCCAGCAGCTTGTCCCAAGAGACCCAGTACTTC. It encodes CASSLSQETQYF.

This clone occurred a few times. CDR3: CASSGVGGNQPQHF. Written as DNA, the CDR3 is TGTGCCAGCAGTGGAGTGGGAGGCAATCAGCCCCAGCATTTT. The chain links TRBV2 to TRBJ1-5; D is ambiguous. V dropped 4 bases and J dropped 2 bases, with 9 bases sitting between them. The CDR3 is 14 amino acids. The germline V gene has CDR1 SNHLY and CDR2 FYNNEI.

This clone was recorded only once. The chain combines TRBV7-2 with TRBJ2-7; TRBD1 matches 7 bases. V lost 5 bases and J lost 0; bases outside the gene matches: 7. This CDR3 contains 15 residues. The germline V gene has CDR1 SGHTA and CDR2 FQGNSA. CDR3 bases: TGTGCCAGCAGCCTGGGACAGCCAGGCTCCTACGAGCAGTACTTC. This gives the protein CASSLGQPGSYEQYF. The whole variable domain, remainder taken from reference TRBV7-2 and TRBJ2-7, is GAGVSQSPSNKVTEKGKDVELRCDPISGHTALYWYRQSLGQGLEFLIYFQGNSAPDKSGLPSDRFSAERTGGSVSTLTIQRTQQEDSAVYLCASSLGQPGSYEQYFGPGTRLTVT.

This chain connects TRBV19 to TRBJ1-3; D gene unclear. Germline CDR1 LNHDA, CDR2 SQIVND (reference sequence). V lost 5 bases to trimming and J lost 3 bases, with 8 bases between them. The CDR3 loop spans 13 amino acids. The CDR3 here is CASSPGNGNTIYF. For the CDR3, the DNA is TGTGCCAGTAGTCCTGGGAATGGAAACACCATATATTTT.

The chain carries TRBV2 and TRBJ1-2, with no clear D. Trimming stripped 5 bases from V and 1 base from J, with 14 bases between. The CDR3 covers 15 residues. Germline V gene sequence: CDR1 SNHLY, CDR2 FYNNEI. The CDR3 region has the DNA TGTGCCAGCAGTTTCACTCCGGGTATTAACTATGGCTACACCTTC. Translation: CASSFTPGINYGYTF.

The gene calls are TRBV10-1 and TRBJ2-7; D is possibly TRBD2 (5 bases). This CDR3 has 14 amino acids. Germline loops: CDR1 WNHNN, CDR2 SYGVQD (reference sequence). Trimming removed 3 bases at V and 6 bases at J, with 15 bases between. DNA of the CDR3: TGCGCCAGCAGTGAAGTCTTGTCGGGAACCGAGCAGTACTTC. Its protein is CASSEVLSGTEQYF.

In its sample, this clone was seen a few times. Different DNA sequences within this sample yield the same CDR3. The chain employs TRBV5-1 and TRBJ2-1; the match to TRBD2 covers 8 bases. Trimming cost V 4 bases and J 0 bases; bases outside gene matches: 3. The CDR3 covers 15 residues. Germline CDR1 reads SGHRS; CDR2 reads YFSETQ. The CDR3 region has the DNA TGCGCCAGCAGCCTAACTAGCGGCTCCTACAATGAGCAGTTCTTC. This sequence encodes CASSLTSGSYNEQFF.

The V call is TRBV5-1, the J call TRBJ2-7; no firm D call. V dropped 9 bases and J dropped 6 bases, with 25 bases sitting between them. The CDR3 is 15 residues long. Germline CDR1 is SGHRS and CDR2 is YFSETQ. DNA of the CDR3: TGCGCCACTCGAAAGGTAGGGTCCAGCGAAGCCGAGCAGTACTTC. This encodes CATRKVGSSEAEQYF. The variable domain in full, with the rest retrieved from reference TRBV5-1 and TRBJ2-7, is KAGVTQTPRYLIKTRGQQVTLSCSPISGHRSVSWYQQTPGQGLQFLFEYFSETQRNKGNFPGRFSGRQFSNSRSEMNVSTLELGDSALYLCATRKVGSSEAEQYFGPGTRLTVT.

The chain combines TRBV19 with TRBJ1-5, with D perhaps matching TRBD1 (5 bases). The CDR3 runs 12 residues. V lost 8 bases, J lost 6 bases, and 11 bases lay in between. The V gene's germline CDR1 is LNHDA and CDR2 SQIVND (reference sequence). The CDR3 sequence: CASSRGRQPQHF. CDR3 in DNA: TGTGCCAGTTCTAGGGGTCGTCAGCCCCAGCATTTT.

The J gene is TRBJ1-4, the V gene TRBV28, with 8 bases fitting TRBD1. With 2 bases clipped from V and 7 bases from J, the junction kept 6 bases outside the gene matches. Per the germline V gene, CDR1 is MDHEN and CDR2 is SYDVKM. The CDR3 runs to 15 residues. CDR3 protein: CASSLAGTGFEKLFF. The CDR3 DNA reads TGTGCCAGCAGTTTAGCCGGGACAGGATTTGAAAAACTGTTTTTT.